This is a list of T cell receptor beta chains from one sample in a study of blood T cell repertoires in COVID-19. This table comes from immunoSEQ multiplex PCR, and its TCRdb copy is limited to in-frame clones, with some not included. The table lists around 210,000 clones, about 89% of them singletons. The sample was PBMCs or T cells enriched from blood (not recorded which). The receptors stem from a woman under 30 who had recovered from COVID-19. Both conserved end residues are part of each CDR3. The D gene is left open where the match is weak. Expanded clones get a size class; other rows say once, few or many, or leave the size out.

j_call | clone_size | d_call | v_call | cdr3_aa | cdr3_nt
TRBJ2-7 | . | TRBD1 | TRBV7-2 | CASSIDPGQGYEQYF | TGTGCCAGCAGCATAGACCCGGGACAGGGCTACGAGCAGTACTTC
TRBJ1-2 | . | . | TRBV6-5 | CASSQRPTGNDGYTF | TGTGCCAGCAGCCAACGACCTACAGGGAATGATGGCTACACCTTC
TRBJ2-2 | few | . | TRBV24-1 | CATSSQGAFSGELFF | TGTGCCACCAGTTCACAGGGCGCTTTCTCCGGGGAGCTGTTTTTT
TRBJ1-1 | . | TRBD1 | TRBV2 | CASSEEGQGVTEAFF | TGTGCCAGCAGTGAAGAAGGACAGGGAGTTACTGAAGCTTTCTTT
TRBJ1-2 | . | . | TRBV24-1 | CATSGTPGGRERSGYTF | TGTGCCACCAGTGGTACTCCCGGGGGACGAGAAAGGAGTGGCTACACCTTC
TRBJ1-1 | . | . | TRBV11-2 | CASSLPNTEAFF | TGTGCCAGCAGCCTCCCGAACACTGAAGCTTTCTTT
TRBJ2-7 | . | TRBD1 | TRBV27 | CASSQGQVREQYF | TGTGCCAGCAGCCAGGGACAGGTACGAGAGCAGTACTTC
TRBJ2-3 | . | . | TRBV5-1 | CASSPIYSGTDTQYF | TGCGCCAGCAGCCCTATATACTCGGGCACAGATACGCAGTATTTT
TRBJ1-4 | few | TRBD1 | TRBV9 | CASSDRTGANEKLFF | TGTGCCAGCAGCGACAGGACAGGGGCCAATGAAAAACTGTTTTTT
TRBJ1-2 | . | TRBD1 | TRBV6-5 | CASTLTGANYGYTF | TGTGCCAGCACCCTGACAGGGGCTAACTATGGCTACACCTTC
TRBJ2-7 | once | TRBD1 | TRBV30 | CAWTARWDSQEQYF | TGTGCCTGGACCGCACGATGGGACAGCCAGGAGCAGTACTTC
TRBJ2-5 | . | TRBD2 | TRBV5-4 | CASSLAGYQETQYF | TGTGCCAGCAGCTTAGCGGGGTACCAAGAGACCCAGTACTTC
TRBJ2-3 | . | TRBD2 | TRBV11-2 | CASSYRASGGRSNTDTQYF | TGTGCCAGCAGCTATAGGGCTAGCGGGGGGCGATCCAACACAGATACGCAGTATTTT
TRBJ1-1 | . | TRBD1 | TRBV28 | CASSSWDRGGTEAFF | TGTGCCAGCAGCTCTTGGGACAGGGGCGGCACTGAAGCTTTCTTT
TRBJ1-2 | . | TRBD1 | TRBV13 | CASSLQGATPVGGYTF | TGTGCCAGCAGCTTACAGGGGGCCACCCCTGTCGGTGGCTACACCTTC
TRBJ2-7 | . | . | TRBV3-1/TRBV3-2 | CASSPGIYEQYF | TGTGCCAGCAGCCCCGGGATCTACGAGCAGTACTTC
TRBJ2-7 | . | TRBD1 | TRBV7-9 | CASSGGTSEQYF | TGTGCCAGCTCAGGGGGAACATCCGAGCAGTACTTC
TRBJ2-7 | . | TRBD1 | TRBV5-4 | CASSSGTGFHEQYF | TGTGCCAGCAGCTCCGGGACAGGGTTCCACGAGCAGTACTTC
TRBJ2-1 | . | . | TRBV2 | CASRERGGHYNEQFF | TGTGCCAGCAGGGAAAGGGGGGGGCATTACAATGAGCAGTTCTTC
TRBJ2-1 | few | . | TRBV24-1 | CATSDSTDYNEQFF | TGTGCCACCAGTGACTCGACAGACTACAATGAGCAGTTCTTC
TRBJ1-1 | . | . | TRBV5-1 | CASTGGNTEAFF | TGCGCCAGCACTGGCGGGAACACTGAAGCTTTCTTT
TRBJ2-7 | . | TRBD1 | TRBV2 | CANSGQGNDEQYF | TGTGCCAACTCGGGACAGGGTAATGACGAGCAGTACTTC
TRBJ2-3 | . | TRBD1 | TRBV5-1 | CASSFAVTGGEDTQYF | TGCGCCAGCAGCTTTGCCGTGACAGGGGGCGAAGATACGCAGTATTTT
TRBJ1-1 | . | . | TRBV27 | CASSLMGTLNTEAFF | TGTGCCAGCAGTTTAATGGGCACATTGAACACTGAAGCTTTCTTT
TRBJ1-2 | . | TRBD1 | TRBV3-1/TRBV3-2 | CASSSGTGRNSYGYTF | TGTGCCAGCAGCTCCGGGACAGGGAGGAATTCCTATGGCTACACCTTC
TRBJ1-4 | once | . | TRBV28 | CASSYRLSEKLFF | TGTGCCAGCAGTTACAGGTTAAGCGAAAAACTGTTTTTT
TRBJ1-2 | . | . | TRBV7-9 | CASSLGERGYGYTF | TGTGCCAGCAGCTTAGGGGAGCGCGGCTATGGCTACACCTTC
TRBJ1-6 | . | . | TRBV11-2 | CASSFQKGEVENSPLHF | TGTGCCAGCAGCTTTCAAAAAGGGGAGGTCGAAAATTCACCCCTCCACTTT
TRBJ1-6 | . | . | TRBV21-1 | CRGGPYNSPLHF | TGTCGGGGGGGCCCTTATAATTCACCCCTCCACTTT
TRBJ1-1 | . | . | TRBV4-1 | CASSQVGRGGNTEAFF | TGCGCCAGCAGCCAAGTGGGGAGGGGAGGGAACACTGAAGCTTTCTTT
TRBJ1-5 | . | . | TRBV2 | CASSAEQGGNQPQHF | TGTGCCAGCAGTGCCGAACAGGGCGGCAATCAGCCCCAGCATTTT
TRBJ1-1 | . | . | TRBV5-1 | CASSLRPLGGTEAFF | TGCGCCAGCAGCTTGCGCCCACTTGGCGGCACTGAAGCTTTCTTT
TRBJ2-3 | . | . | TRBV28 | CASLLATHPTDTQYF | TGTGCCAGCTTACTAGCTACTCACCCCACAGATACGCAGTATTTT
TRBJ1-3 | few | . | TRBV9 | CASSVEAGSHSGNTIYF | TGTGCCAGCAGCGTAGAAGCAGGTTCCCACTCTGGAAACACCATATATTTT
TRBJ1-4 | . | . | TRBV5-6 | CARTRGDSNEKLFF | TGTGCCAGGACCCGAGGGGACTCTAATGAAAAACTGTTTTTT
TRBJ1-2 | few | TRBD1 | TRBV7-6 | CASSRGQGEGGYTF | TGTGCCAGCAGCCGCGGACAGGGCGAGGGTGGCTACACCTTC
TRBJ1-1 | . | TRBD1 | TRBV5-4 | CASSKGQGDTEAFF | TGTGCCAGCAGCAAAGGACAGGGAGACACTGAAGCTTTCTTT
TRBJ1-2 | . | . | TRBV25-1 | CASSVGSAHYGYTF | TGTGCCAGCAGTGTCGGGTCGGCACACTATGGCTACACCTTC
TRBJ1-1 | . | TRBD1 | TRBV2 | CASSDRDRSNTEAFF | TGTGCCAGCAGCGACCGGGACAGGTCGAACACTGAAGCTTTCTTT
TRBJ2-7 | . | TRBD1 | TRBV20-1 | CSASHLHRVGQGYEQYF | TGCAGTGCTAGTCATCTACATCGTGTGGGACAGGGATACGAGCAGTACTTC
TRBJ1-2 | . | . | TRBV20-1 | CSASDGYGYTF | TGCAGTGCCTCCGACGGGTATGGCTACACCTTC
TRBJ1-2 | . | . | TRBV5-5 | CASSLVLLGTYGYTF | TGTGCCAGCAGCTTGGTTTTGTTGGGCACGTATGGCTACACCTTC
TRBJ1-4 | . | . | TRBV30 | CAWTKNRATNEKLFF | TGTGCCTGGACAAAGAACAGGGCAACTAATGAAAAACTGTTTTTT
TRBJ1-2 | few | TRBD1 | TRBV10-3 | CATGTGRDWSLDVYGYTF | TGTGCCACCGGGACAGGGAGGGACTGGAGCTTGGATGTTTATGGCTACACCTTC
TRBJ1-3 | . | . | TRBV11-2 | CASSPVAGTARSGNTIYF | TGTGCCAGCAGCCCAGTTGCGGGGACGGCACGCTCTGGAAACACCATATATTTT